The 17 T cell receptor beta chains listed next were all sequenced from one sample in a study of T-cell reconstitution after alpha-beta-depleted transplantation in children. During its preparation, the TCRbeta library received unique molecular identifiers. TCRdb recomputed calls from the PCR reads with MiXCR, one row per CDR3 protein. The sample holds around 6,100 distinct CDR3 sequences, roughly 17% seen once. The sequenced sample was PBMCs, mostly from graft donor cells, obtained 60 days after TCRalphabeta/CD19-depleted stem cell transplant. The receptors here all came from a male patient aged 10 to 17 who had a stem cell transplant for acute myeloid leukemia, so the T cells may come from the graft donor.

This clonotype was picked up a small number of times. This CDR3 is CASSLSGGARGANVLTF. The CDR3 DNA sequence: TGTGCCAGCAGCTTGAGCGGGGGGGCCAGGGGGGCCAACGTCCTGACTTTC. V and J are TRBV11-3 and TRBJ2-6; the match to TRBD2 covers 10 bases. Germline V lookup: CDR1 SGHNT, CDR2 YENEEA. The CDR3 covers 17 residues. With 3 bases clipped from V and 4 bases from J, the junction kept 6 bases outside the gene matches.

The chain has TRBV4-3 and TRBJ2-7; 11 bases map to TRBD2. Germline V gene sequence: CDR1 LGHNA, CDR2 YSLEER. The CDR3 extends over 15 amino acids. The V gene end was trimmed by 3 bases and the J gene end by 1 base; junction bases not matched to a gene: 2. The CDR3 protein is CASSHGTSGSYEQYF. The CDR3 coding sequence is TGCGCCAGCAGCCACGGGACTAGCGGTTCCTACGAGCAGTACTTC.

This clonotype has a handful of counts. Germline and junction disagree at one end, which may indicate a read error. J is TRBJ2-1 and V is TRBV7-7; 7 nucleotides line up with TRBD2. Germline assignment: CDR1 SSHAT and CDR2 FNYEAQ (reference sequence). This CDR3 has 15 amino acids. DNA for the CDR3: TGTGCTAGCAGCCCCGACGGGGGGTCCTACAATGAGCAGTTCTTC. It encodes CASSPDGGSYNEQFF.

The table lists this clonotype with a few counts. Here the CDR3 DNA reads TGTGCCAGCAGGGGGAGGACCGGGGAGCTGTTTTTT. Protein: CASRGRTGELFF. The chain joins TRBV7-9 to TRBJ2-2; D might be TRBD2 (6 bases). In germline, CDR1 is SEHNR, CDR2 FQNEAQ (reference sequence). Trimming shortened V by 6 bases and J by 5 bases, and 7 bases separated the two germline ends. This CDR3 region has 12 residues.

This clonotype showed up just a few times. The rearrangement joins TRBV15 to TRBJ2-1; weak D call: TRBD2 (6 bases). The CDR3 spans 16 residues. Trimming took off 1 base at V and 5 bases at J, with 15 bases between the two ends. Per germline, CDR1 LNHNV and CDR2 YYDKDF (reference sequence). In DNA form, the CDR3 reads TGTGCCACCAGCAGAGGGGAGGTTAGCGTGGACAATGAGCAGTTCTTC. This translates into CATSRGEVSVDNEQFF.

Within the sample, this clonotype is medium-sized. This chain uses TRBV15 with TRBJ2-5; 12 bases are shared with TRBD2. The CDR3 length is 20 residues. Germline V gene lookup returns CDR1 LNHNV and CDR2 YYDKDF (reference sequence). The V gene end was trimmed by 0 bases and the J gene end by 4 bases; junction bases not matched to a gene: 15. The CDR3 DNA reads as TGTGCCACCAGCAGAGACCTACCTTCTTTAACTAGCGGGAGGCTAGAGACCCAGTACTTC. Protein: CATSRDLPSLTSGRLETQYF.

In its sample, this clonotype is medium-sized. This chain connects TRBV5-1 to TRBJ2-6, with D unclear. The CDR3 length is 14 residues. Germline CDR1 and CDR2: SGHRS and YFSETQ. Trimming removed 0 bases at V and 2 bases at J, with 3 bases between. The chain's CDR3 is CASSLVAGANVLTF. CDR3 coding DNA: TGCGCCAGCAGCTTGGTAGCTGGGGCCAACGTCCTGACTTTC.

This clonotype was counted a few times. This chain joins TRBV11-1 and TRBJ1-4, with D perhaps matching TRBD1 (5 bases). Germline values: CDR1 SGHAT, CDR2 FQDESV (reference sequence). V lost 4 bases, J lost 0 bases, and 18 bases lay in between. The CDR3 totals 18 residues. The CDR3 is CASSWPSDSSSTNEKLFF. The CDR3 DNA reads TGTGCCAGCAGCTGGCCCTCCGACAGCAGCTCAACTAATGAAAAACTGTTTTTT.

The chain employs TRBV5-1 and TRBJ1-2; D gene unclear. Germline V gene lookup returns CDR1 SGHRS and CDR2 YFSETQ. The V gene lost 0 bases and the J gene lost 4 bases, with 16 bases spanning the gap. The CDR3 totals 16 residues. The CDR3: CASSLGAATSVYGYTF. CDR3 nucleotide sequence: TGCGCCAGCAGCTTGGGGGCGGCTACGAGCGTCTATGGCTACACCTTC. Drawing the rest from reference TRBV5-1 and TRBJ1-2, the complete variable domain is KAGVTQTPRYLIKTRGQQVTLSCSPISGHRSVSWYQQTPGQGLQFLFEYFSETQRNKGNFPGRFSGRQFSNSRSEMNVSTLELGDSALYLCASSLGAATSVYGYTFGSGTRLTVV.

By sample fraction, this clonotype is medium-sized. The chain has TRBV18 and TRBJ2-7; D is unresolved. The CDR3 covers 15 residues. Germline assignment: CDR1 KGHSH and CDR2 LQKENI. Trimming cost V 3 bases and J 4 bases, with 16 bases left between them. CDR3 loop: CASSPSTPSPYEQYF. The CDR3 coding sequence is TGTGCCAGCTCACCGTCCACACCCTCCCCTTACGAGCAGTACTTC. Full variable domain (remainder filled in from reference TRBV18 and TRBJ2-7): NAGVMQNPRHLVRRRGQEARLRCSPMKGHSHVYWYRQLPEEGLKFMVYLQKENIIDESGMPKERFSAEFPKEGPSILRIQQVVRGDSAAYFCASSPSTPSPYEQYFGPGTRLTVT.

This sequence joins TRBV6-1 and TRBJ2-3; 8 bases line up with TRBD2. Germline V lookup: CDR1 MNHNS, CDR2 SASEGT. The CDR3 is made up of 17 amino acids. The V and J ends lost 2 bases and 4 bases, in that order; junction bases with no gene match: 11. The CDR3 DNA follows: TGTGCCAGCAGTGAACAGAGCGGGGGACTAAACTCAGATACGCAGTATTTT. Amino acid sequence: CASSEQSGGLNSDTQYF.

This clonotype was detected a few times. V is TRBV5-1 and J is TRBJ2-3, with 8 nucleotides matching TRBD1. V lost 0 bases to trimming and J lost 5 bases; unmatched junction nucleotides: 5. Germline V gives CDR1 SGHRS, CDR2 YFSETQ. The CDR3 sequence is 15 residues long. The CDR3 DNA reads TGCGCCAGCAGCTTGGCAGGGGGCATAGGAGATACGCAGTATTTT. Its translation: CASSLAGGIGDTQYF. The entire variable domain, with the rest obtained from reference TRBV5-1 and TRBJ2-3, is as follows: KAGVTQTPRYLIKTRGQQVTLSCSPISGHRSVSWYQQTPGQGLQFLFEYFSETQRNKGNFPGRFSGRQFSNSRSEMNVSTLELGDSALYLCASSLAGGIGDTQYFGPGTRLTVL.

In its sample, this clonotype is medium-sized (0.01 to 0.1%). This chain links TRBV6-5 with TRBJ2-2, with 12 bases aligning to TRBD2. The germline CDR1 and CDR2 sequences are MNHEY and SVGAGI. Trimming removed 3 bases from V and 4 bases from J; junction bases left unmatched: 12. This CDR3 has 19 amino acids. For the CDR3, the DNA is TGTGCCAGCAGTTATTCGGCTAGCGGGGGGGCATATGCCACCGGGGAGCTGTTTTTT. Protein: CASSYSASGGAYATGELFF.

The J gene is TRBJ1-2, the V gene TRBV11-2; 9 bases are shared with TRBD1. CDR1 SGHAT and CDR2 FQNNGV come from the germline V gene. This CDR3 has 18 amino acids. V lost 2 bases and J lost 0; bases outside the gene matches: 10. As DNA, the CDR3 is TGTGCCAGCAGCTTACGTCCGAGGACAGGGGCAGCTAACTATGGCTACACCTTC. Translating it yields CASSLRPRTGAANYGYTF.

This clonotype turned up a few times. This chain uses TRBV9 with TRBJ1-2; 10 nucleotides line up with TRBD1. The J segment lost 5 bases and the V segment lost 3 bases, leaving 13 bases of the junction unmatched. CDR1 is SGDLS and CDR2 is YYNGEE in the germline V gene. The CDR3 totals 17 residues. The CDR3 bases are TGTGCCAGCAGCGCCCGACAGGGGGCAGACGTATCGTATGGCTACACCTTC. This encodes CASSARQGADVSYGYTF.

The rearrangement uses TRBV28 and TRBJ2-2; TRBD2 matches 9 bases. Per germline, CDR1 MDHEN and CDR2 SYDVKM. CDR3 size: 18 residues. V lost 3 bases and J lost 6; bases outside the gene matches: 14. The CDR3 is CASSFPPLAGGRAGELFF. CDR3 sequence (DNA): TGTGCCAGCAGTTTTCCCCCGCTCGCGGGAGGGAGGGCCGGGGAGCTGTTTTTT.

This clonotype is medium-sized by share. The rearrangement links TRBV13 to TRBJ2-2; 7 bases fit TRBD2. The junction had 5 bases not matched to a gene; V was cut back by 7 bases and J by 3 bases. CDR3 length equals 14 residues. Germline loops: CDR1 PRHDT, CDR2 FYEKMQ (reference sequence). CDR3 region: CASTSGHYTGELFF. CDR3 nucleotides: TGTGCCAGCACTAGCGGACATTACACCGGGGAGCTGTTTTTT.